Shown below are 19 T cell receptor beta chains from a single sample sequenced in a study of blood T cell repertoires in COVID-19. Produced via immunoSEQ multiplex PCR; TCRdb's table is partial and in-frame only. This repertoire shows more than 200,000 clones, more than 75% found once; its top ten account for around 8%. Input material: peripheral blood. These receptors came from an elderly woman with COVID-19, enrolled during active disease.

This chain links TRBV19 with TRBJ2-5; D gene ambiguous. The CDR3 length is 13 residues. Deletions cut 5 bases from V and 3 bases from J, with 10 bases between. CDR1 is LNHDA, CDR2 SQIVND, per germline (reference sequence). CDR3 loop: CASSFVHKETQYF. The CDR3 bases are TGTGCCAGTAGTTTCGTACACAAAGAGACCCAGTACTTC.

This clone was seen once. This sequence joins TRBV5-4 and TRBJ1-6, with 10 bases fitting TRBD1. Germline trimming cut 10 bases from V and 5 bases from J; bases unmatched to any gene: 9. Germline loops: CDR1 SGHNT, CDR2 YYREEE (reference sequence). CDR3 length: 15 residues. The CDR3 region has the DNA TGTGCCGGGACTAGACAGGGGGCTGATAATTCACCCCTCCACTTT. It is translated as CAGTRQGADNSPLHF.

The rearrangement joins TRBV5-1 to TRBJ1-5, with 7 bases that match TRBD1. CDR3 size: 14 residues. Trimming at V came to 2 bases and at J to 7 bases, leaving 6 bases not matched to a gene. CDR1 is SGHRS, CDR2 YFSETQ, per germline. As DNA, the CDR3 is TGCGCCAGCAGCTTTCGACAGGGAGACCAGCCCCAGCATTTT. It encodes CASSFRQGDQPQHF.

The V call is TRBV6-5, the J call TRBJ1-2; no reliable D call. The CDR3 length is 15 residues. Trimming removed 4 bases at V and 6 bases at J, with 18 bases between. CDR1 is MNHEY and CDR2 is SVGAGI in the germline V gene. The CDR3 nucleotides are TGTGCCAGCAGTTCTCAGGATCCTTACAGCAATGGCTACACCTTC. Protein sequence: CASSSQDPYSNGYTF.

V usage is TRBV3-1 (or the pseudogene TRBV3-2) and J usage is TRBJ1-3; 9 bases are shared with TRBD1. The CDR3 runs to 15 residues. The ends lost 3 bases at V and 6 bases at J; junction bases unmatched: 6. Per germline, CDR1 LGHDT and CDR2 YNNKEL (reference sequence). The DNA of the CDR3 is TGTGCCAGCAGCCAGGCCGGGACAGGGTTAAACACCATATATTTT. Encoded protein: CASSQAGTGLNTIYF.

This clone occurred once. CDR3 sequence (DNA): TGCGCCAGCAGCCACGTCCTAGCGGGGGGGACCAGGGGTGAGCAGTTCTTC. This sequence encodes CASSHVLAGGTRGEQFF. The rearrangement uses TRBV4-1 and TRBJ2-1, with TRBD2 identical over 12 bases. V dropped 3 bases and J dropped 9; count of bases not matched to a gene: 12. This CDR3 comprises 17 residues. The germline gives CDR1 MGHRA, CDR2 YSYEKL.

This clone was picked up a small number of times. CDR3 amino acids: CASSSLGGGFGYTF. As DNA, the CDR3 is TGTGCCAGCAGCTCTCTAGGGGGCGGGTTTGGCTACACCTTC. The chain combines TRBV7-2 with TRBJ1-2; 7 bases align to TRBD1. Germline CDR1 SGHTA, CDR2 FQGNSA. The J segment lost 7 bases and the V segment lost 4 bases, leaving 9 bases of the junction unmatched. This CDR3 contains 14 residues.

This clone has a single count. The chain is built from TRBV18 and TRBJ2-5, with 7 bases aligning to TRBD2. V lost 6 bases and J lost 5; bases outside the gene matches: 9. The CDR3 length is 14 residues. The germline gives CDR1 KGHSH, CDR2 LQKENI. The chain's CDR3 is CASSLVSGEETQYF. In DNA, the CDR3 is TGTGCCAGCTCCCTCGTGAGCGGGGAGGAGACCCAGTACTTC.

The rearrangement uses TRBV11-3 and TRBJ2-2; no firm D call. V shed 3 bases and J shed 6 bases, with 8 bases lying between them. The CDR3 loop spans 13 amino acids. CDR1 SGHNT and CDR2 YENEEA come from the germline V gene. Written as DNA, the CDR3 is TGTGCCAGCAGCTTTCCGTCGTCCGGGGAGCTGTTTTTT. Translated: CASSFPSSGELFF.

This clone was detected once. The V gene is TRBV6-6, the J gene TRBJ1-3, with TRBD1 identical over 7 bases. The ends lost 5 bases at V and 4 bases at J; junction bases unmatched: 8. CDR3 length equals 15 residues. Germline-derived CDR1 and CDR2 are MNHNY and SVGAGI (reference sequence). The CDR3 is CASSPRDRGGNTIYF. CDR3 DNA sequence: TGTGCCAGCAGTCCCCGGGACAGAGGAGGAAACACCATATATTTT.

The rearrangement joins TRBV4-1 to TRBJ1-2; weak D call: TRBD1 (6 bases). There are 16 residues in the CDR3. V lost 2 bases and J lost 6, with 19 bases in between. The germline gives CDR1 MGHRA, CDR2 YSYEKL. CDR3 in amino acids: CASSQTPGGAQNGYTF. The CDR3 DNA follows: TGCGCCAGCAGCCAAACCCCGGGGGGGGCGCAAAATGGCTACACCTTC.

The chain is built from TRBV28 and TRBJ2-5; TRBD1 agrees at 9 bases. The CDR3 runs 12 residues. Trimming took 11 bases from V and 5 from J; bases not matched to a gene: 6. Germline CDR1 MDHEN, CDR2 SYDVKM. The CDR3 DNA reads as TGTGCCTCCGGACAGGGGAGGGAGACCCAGTACTTC. Its protein product is CASGQGRETQYF. Full variable domain (outside the CDR3, taken from reference TRBV28 and TRBJ2-5): DVKVTQSSRYLVKRTGEKVFLECVQDMDHENMFWYRQDPGLGLRLIYFSYDVKMKEKGDIPEGYSVSREKKERFSLILESASTNQTSMYLCASGQGRETQYFGPGTRLLVL.

The DNA for the CDR3 is TGTGCTAGTGGGCTAGCCCCGTCGGATACGCAGTATTTT. Its protein product is CASGLAPSDTQYF. This rearrangement joins TRBV12-5 to TRBJ2-3; D might be TRBD2 (5 bases). The germline gives CDR1 LGHNT, CDR2 FRNRAP. The CDR3 extends over 13 amino acids. Trimming shortened V by 6 bases and J by 6 bases, and 13 bases separated the two germline ends.

The chain uses TRBV27 and TRBJ2-2; tentatively, D is TRBD2 (6 bases). The V gene's germline CDR1 is MNHEY and CDR2 SMNVEV (reference sequence). The V end was cut by 2 bases, the J end by 2 bases, with 9 bases between. The CDR3 extends over 15 amino acids. Here the CDR3 DNA reads TGTGCCAGCAGTTTAGCGGGACTCAACACCGGGGAGCTGTTTTTT. It is translated as CASSLAGLNTGELFF.

This chain joins TRBV15 and TRBJ1-5; no clear D. The CDR3 is made up of 16 amino acids. Between the trimmed V and J ends, which lost 4 bases and 9 bases, there was a span of 22 bases. CDR1 and CDR2 from the germline V gene are LNHNV and YYDKDF (reference sequence). The CDR3 loop is CATSTDSRGYFGPQHF. The CDR3, as DNA: TGTGCCACCAGCACAGACTCTCGGGGTTACTTCGGGCCCCAGCATTTT.

A single count supports this clone. The rearrangement uses TRBV5-4 and TRBJ2-1; 12 nucleotides match TRBD2. The CDR3 is 15 amino acids. J lost 12 bases, V lost 0 bases, and 7 bases had no gene match. Germline V lookup: CDR1 SGHNT, CDR2 YYREEE (reference sequence). The CDR3 loop reads CASSLASTSGRSQFF. In DNA form, the CDR3 reads TGTGCCAGCAGCTTGGCCTCCACTAGCGGGAGGTCGCAGTTCTTC.

V is TRBV6-2 or TRBV6-3 and J is TRBJ2-7; D is unresolved. The CDR3 loop spans 13 amino acids. CDR1 and CDR2 from the germline V gene are MNHEY and SVGEGT. Trimming pared 2 bases from V and 6 bases from J, leaving 11 bases between. The CDR3 DNA sequence: TGTGCCAGCAGTTACCTAACTGATCCCGAGCAGTACTTC. This codes for CASSYLTDPEQYF.

The chain employs TRBV27 and TRBJ2-3; tentative D call: TRBD1 (6 bases). Germline assignment: CDR1 MNHEY and CDR2 SMNVEV (reference sequence). The CDR3 is 14 amino acids. Between the trimmed V and J ends, which lost 7 bases and 0 bases, there was a span of 11 bases. CDR3 sequence reads: CASTRGTSTDTQYF. The CDR3 DNA is TGTGCCAGCACCAGGGGAACTAGCACAGATACGCAGTATTTT.

CDR3 in amino acids: CASRSSGSYEQYF. The CDR3 bases are TGTGCCAGCAGGAGTAGCGGCTCCTACGAGCAGTACTTC. The gene calls are TRBV7-8 and TRBJ2-7, with a possible D match to TRBD2 (6 bases). Per germline, CDR1 SGHVS and CDR2 FQNEAQ. The CDR3 sequence is 13 residues long. V was clipped by 6 bases and J by 0 bases, with 9 bases between them.